Listed here are 6 T cell receptor beta chains from one sample, sequenced in a study of identical twins. TCRdb used MiXCR to reprocess the 5' RACE reads, holding one entry per CDR3 protein. The sample yields around 1.7 million distinct CDR3 sequences, about 32% seen once. The specimen was cord blood. The receptors stem from a newborn girl in good health.

V and J are TRBV25-1 and TRBJ2-7; D is unresolved. CDR3 length: 12 residues. Trimming shortened V by 8 bases and J by 4 bases, and 12 bases separated the two germline ends. In germline, CDR1 is MGHDK, CDR2 SYGVNS. CDR3 coding DNA: TGTGCCAGCCGTGGCGGCAATTACGAGCAGTACTTC. This encodes CASRGGNYEQYF.

This clonotype has only a few counts. The chain combines TRBV20-1 with TRBJ1-1; TRBD1 aligns across 7 bases. The germline CDR1 and CDR2 sequences are DFQATT and SNEGSKA (reference sequence). This CDR3 is 14 amino acids long. V shed 7 bases and J 0 bases; nucleotides not matched to a gene: 8. The CDR3 here is CSVSRGGLNTEAFF. CDR3 nucleotides: TGCAGTGTAAGCCGAGGGGGCCTGAACACTGAAGCTTTCTTT.

The chain carries TRBV20-1 and TRBJ2-3; 7 bases agree with TRBD2. Germline assignment: CDR1 DFQATT and CDR2 SNEGSKA (reference sequence). Losses at the gene ends were 0 bases for V and 4 bases for J; bases not matched to a gene: 4. The CDR3 has 14 residues. CDR3 DNA: TGCAGTGCTAGAGAAGGCGGGAGCCCAGATACGCAGTATTTT. Amino acids: CSAREGGSPDTQYF.

This chain uses TRBV28 with TRBJ2-7; D assignment may be TRBD1 or TRBD2 (5 bases each). The V end lost 3 bases, the J end lost 4 bases, and 10 bases lay between the germline ends. Germline CDR1 MDHEN, CDR2 SYDVKM. The CDR3 loop spans 13 amino acids. CDR3 sequence: CASSFMRGYEQYF. CDR3 bases: TGTGCCAGCAGTTTCATGAGGGGTTACGAGCAGTACTTC. Full variable domain (missing parts from reference TRBV28 and TRBJ2-7): DVKVTQSSRYLVKRTGEKVFLECVQDMDHENMFWYRQDPGLGLRLIYFSYDVKMKEKGDIPEGYSVSREKKERFSLILESASTNQTSMYLCASSFMRGYEQYFGPGTRLTVT.

Only a few counts were recorded for this clonotype. The gene calls are TRBV10-2 and TRBJ2-1; 7 positions match TRBD2. Germline loops: CDR1 WSHSY, CDR2 SAAADI. J was trimmed by 9 bases and V by 0 bases; bases with no gene match: 14. This CDR3 contains 17 residues. Written as DNA, the CDR3 is TGCGCCAGCAGTGAGTCACGGACTAGTGGCTTTCTAGGTGAGCAGTTCTTC. Protein product: CASSESRTSGFLGEQFF.

This clonotype has a handful of counts. CDR3 sequence: CASSLRKESQPPDTQYF. The CDR3 DNA follows: TGCGCCAGCAGCTTGCGTAAGGAGTCCCAACCTCCAGATACGCAGTATTTT. This chain connects TRBV5-1 to TRBJ2-3; D is ambiguous. V was trimmed by 1 base and J by 4 bases, leaving 19 bases between them. The CDR3 is 17 residues long. CDR1 is SGHRS and CDR2 is YFSETQ in the germline V gene.